This paragraph reports one TCR beta chain. Its antigen is unknown. These data belong to a study of monozygotic twins with inflammatory bowel disease. Study-wide points: IBD patients share fewer clonotypes with other people than healthy twins do, especially with disease activity.

Each UMI harboured a 6-nucleotide sample barcode and was appended via template switching. TCRdb re-called the 5' RACE reads and shows each CDR3 protein once, DNA omitted. The repertoire table contains about 210,000 distinct CDR3 sequences. The CDR3 is 14 amino acids. CDR1 is SGHTA and CDR2 is FQGNSA in the germline V gene. V is TRBV7-2 and J is TRBJ2-1; with no DNA, the TCRdb D assignment of TRBD2 cannot be verified. The clonotype was recovered from a human donor with ulcerative colitis or Crohn's disease, or a healthy co-twin of an affected twin (not recorded which). The material sequenced was blood. This CDR3 reads CASSLSLTSGMQFF. Looking up the rest from reference TRBV7-2 and TRBJ2-1 gives the full variable domain: GAGVSQSPSNKVTEKGKDVELRCDPISGHTALYWYRQSLGQGLEFLIYFQGNSAPDKSGLPSDRFSAERTGGSVSTLTIQRTQQEDSAVYLCASSLSLTSGMQFFGPGTRLTVL.